Below, 14 T cell receptor beta chains from the same sample are listed, as sequenced in a study of T cells in Graves' hyperthyroidism and ophthalmopathy. What was amplified from RNA transcripts were TCR beta CDR3 regions. A first-round RT-PCR of the TCR CDR3 used the HTBI primer set. MiXCR was run by TCRdb on the multiplex PCR reads, yielding one entry per CDR3 protein. The table shows a few hundred thousand distinct CDR3 sequences, with 15% to 17% occurring only once. Material for sequencing was blood. Source of these receptors: a woman aged 25 to 45 with Graves' hyperthyroidism.

There are many counts of this clonotype. The chain has TRBV6-2 or TRBV6-3 and TRBJ2-1; TRBD2 matches 11 bases. CDR3 size: 16 residues. Germline CDR1 MNHEY, CDR2 SVGEGT. The J segment lost 4 bases and the V segment lost 2 bases, leaving 4 bases of the junction unmatched. The CDR3 DNA reads TGTGCCAGCAGTTACGTGGGACTAGCGGATTACAATGAGCAGTTCTTC. This translates into CASSYVGLADYNEQFF.

This clonotype was counted many times. The chain has TRBV7-9 and TRBJ2-7; TRBD2 agrees at 9 bases. After removal of 5 bases from V and 2 bases from J, the junction contained 16 bases not matched to a gene. This CDR3 is 18 amino acids long. Germline V CDR1 and CDR2: SEHNR, FQNEAQ (reference sequence). CDR3 amino acids: CASSPPSGEREDPYEQYF. In DNA, the CDR3 is TGTGCCAGCAGCCCCCCCTCGGGGGAGCGGGAGGACCCCTACGAGCAGTACTTC.

This clonotype came up a few times. The genes are TRBV11-2 and TRBJ1-5; D perhaps matches TRBD1 (5 bases). The CDR3 consists of 15 residues. V lost 5 bases to trimming and J lost 5 bases, with 16 bases between them. The germline V gene encodes CDR1 SGHAT and CDR2 FQNNGV. This CDR3 reads CASSPAGQGYQPQHF. The CDR3 DNA reads as TGTGCCAGCAGCCCAGCCGGGCAGGGATATCAGCCCCAGCATTTT.

The chain employs TRBV10-3 and TRBJ2-7; 10 nucleotides line up with TRBD1. The junction had 4 bases not matched to a gene; V was cut back by 3 bases and J by 2 bases. CDR3 length: 15 residues. Germline lookup yields CDR1 ENHRY and CDR2 SYGVKD. CDR3 sequence reads: CAISERGTGAYEQYF. The DNA of the CDR3 is TGTGCCATCAGTGAACGCGGGACAGGGGCCTACGAGCAGTACTTC.

This chain joins TRBV11-3 and TRBJ2-2; D is tentatively TRBD1 or TRBD2 (5 bases each). Germline CDR1 and CDR2: SGHNT and YENEEA. Trimming left V 5 bases short and J 7 bases short, with 11 bases between. This CDR3 region has 13 residues. In DNA, the CDR3 is TGTGCCAGCAGCCCCGGGACGATCGGGGAGCTGTTTTTT. This translates into CASSPGTIGELFF.

This clonotype was counted at least ten times. The V call is TRBV20-1, the J call TRBJ2-2, with a tentative D call TRBD2 (6 bases). Germline V gene sequence: CDR1 DFQATT, CDR2 SNEGSKA (reference sequence). CDR3 length equals 18 residues. Trimming took 4 bases from V and 7 from J, leaving 28 bases between them. The CDR3 sequence is CSATRRWGEDGSGGELFF. DNA for the CDR3: TGCAGTGCTACCAGAAGGTGGGGGGAGGATGGTTCTGGCGGGGAGCTGTTTTTT.

This clonotype occurred many times. The chain recombines TRBV11-2 with TRBJ2-7, with 11 bases matching TRBD2. The CDR3 sequence is 15 residues long. Per the germline V gene, CDR1 is SGHAT and CDR2 is FQNNGV. V was pared by 6 bases and J by 2 bases, with 6 bases of the junction left unmatched. CDR3 in amino acids: CASRLTSGGTYEQYF. The CDR3 region has the DNA TGTGCCAGCAGATTAACTAGCGGGGGTACCTACGAGCAGTACTTC.

The chain has TRBV7-9 and TRBJ1-2; TRBD1 matches 11 bases. J lost 7 bases, V lost 4 bases, and 5 bases had no gene match. The CDR3 contains 14 residues. The V gene's germline CDR1 is SEHNR and CDR2 FQNEAQ (reference sequence). The CDR3 region is CASSWADRGPGYTF. Here the CDR3 DNA reads TGTGCCAGCAGCTGGGCGGACAGGGGGCCTGGCTACACCTTC.

This clonotype was seen a few times. The chain uses TRBV11-2 and TRBJ2-3; D is perhaps TRBD2 (6 bases). Germline V gene lookup returns CDR1 SGHAT and CDR2 FQNNGV. V was shortened by 5 bases and J by 0 bases, with 18 bases between the two germline ends. CDR3 length: 17 amino acids. CDR3 sequence reads: CASSQDFGGKSTDTQYF. CDR3 bases: TGTGCCAGCAGCCAAGACTTCGGCGGGAAAAGCACAGATACGCAGTATTTT.

The chain joins TRBV3-1 to TRBJ1-2; the D is unclear. The CDR3 has 14 residues. Germline CDR1 reads LGHDT; CDR2 reads YNNKEL (reference sequence). V lost 0 bases, J lost 8 bases, and 13 bases lay in between. The CDR3 region has the DNA TGTGCCAGCAGCCAAGATACGACACCGTCGGGCTACACCTTC. Protein product: CASSQDTTPSGYTF.

This clonotype was observed at least ten times. V usage is TRBV30 and J usage is TRBJ1-2; D is uncertain. Per germline, CDR1 GTSNPN and CDR2 SVGIG (reference sequence). V lost 0 bases and J 4 bases, leaving 6 bases between the germline ends. This CDR3 comprises 12 residues. The DNA for the CDR3 is TGTGCCTGGAGTGTCCAGATCTATGGCTACACCTTC. Its translation is CAWSVQIYGYTF.

This clonotype was seen repeatedly, ten times or more. V usage is TRBV14 and J usage is TRBJ2-3, with 8 bases matching TRBD2. The germline CDR1 and CDR2 sequences are SGHDN and FVKESK. With 4 bases clipped from V and 6 bases from J, the junction kept 9 bases outside the gene matches. This CDR3 has 15 amino acids. For the CDR3, the DNA is TGTGCCAGCAGCCCGGGACTAGTTAATGGGGATACGCAGTATTTT. This encodes CASSPGLVNGDTQYF.

This clonotype was found many times. This rearrangement joins TRBV11-2 to TRBJ1-2; D unresolved. V lost 5 bases, J lost 3 bases, and 10 bases lay in between. Germline CDR1 is SGHAT and CDR2 is FQNNGV. The CDR3 sequence is 13 residues long. The CDR3 nucleotides are TGTGCCAGCAGCCAGCGGACGGACTATGGCTACACCTTC. The encoded protein is CASSQRTDYGYTF. The whole variable domain, remainder taken from reference TRBV11-2 and TRBJ1-2, is EAGVAQSPRYKIIEKRQSVAFWCNPISGHATLYWYQQILGQGPKLLIQFQNNGVVDDSQLPKDRFSAERLKGVDSTLKIQPAKLEDSAVYLCASSQRTDYGYTFGSGTRLTVV.

This clonotype showed up many times. Written as DNA, the CDR3 is TGTGCCTGGAGTTCAGGGGGAGATGAAAAACTGTTTTTT. Translation gives CAWSSGGDEKLFF. The chain links TRBV30 to TRBJ1-4; 7 bases agree with TRBD1. The CDR3 loop spans 13 amino acids. The V and J ends lost 2 bases and 6 bases, in that order; junction bases with no gene match: 3. Germline values: CDR1 GTSNPN, CDR2 SVGIG (reference sequence).